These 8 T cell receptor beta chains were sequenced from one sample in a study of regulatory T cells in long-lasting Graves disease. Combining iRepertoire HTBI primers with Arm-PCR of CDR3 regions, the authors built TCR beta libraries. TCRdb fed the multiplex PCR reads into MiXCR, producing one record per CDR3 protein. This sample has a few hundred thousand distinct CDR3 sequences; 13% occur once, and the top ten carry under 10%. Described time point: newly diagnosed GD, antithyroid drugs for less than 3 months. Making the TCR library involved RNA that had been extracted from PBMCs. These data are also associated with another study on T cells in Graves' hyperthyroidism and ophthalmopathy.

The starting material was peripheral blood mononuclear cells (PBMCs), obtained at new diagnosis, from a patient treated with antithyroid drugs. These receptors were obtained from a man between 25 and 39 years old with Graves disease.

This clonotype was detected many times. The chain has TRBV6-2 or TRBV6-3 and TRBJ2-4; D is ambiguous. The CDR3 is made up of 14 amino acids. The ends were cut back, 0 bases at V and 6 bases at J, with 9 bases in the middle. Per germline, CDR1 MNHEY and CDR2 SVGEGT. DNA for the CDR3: TGTGCCAGCAGTTACTCGAAAACTGGAAACATTCAGTACTTC. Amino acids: CASSYSKTGNIQYF.

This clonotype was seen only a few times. The CDR3 sequence is CASSEGTLSNQPQHF. The CDR3 region has the DNA TGTGCCAGCAGTGAAGGGACACTTAGCAATCAGCCCCAGCATTTT. The chain carries TRBV6-1 and TRBJ1-5; perhaps TRBD1 as D (5 bases). Trimming left V 1 base short and J 0 bases short, with 7 bases between. Germline-derived CDR1 and CDR2 are MNHNS and SASEGT. This CDR3 is built from 15 residues.

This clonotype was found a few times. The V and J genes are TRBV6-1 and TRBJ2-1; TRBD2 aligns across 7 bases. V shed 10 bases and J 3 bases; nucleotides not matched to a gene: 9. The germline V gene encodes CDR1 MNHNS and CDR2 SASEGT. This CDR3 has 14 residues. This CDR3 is CATTRGRGYNEQFF. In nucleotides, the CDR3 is TGTGCCACCACTCGGGGGAGGGGCTACAATGAGCAGTTCTTC.

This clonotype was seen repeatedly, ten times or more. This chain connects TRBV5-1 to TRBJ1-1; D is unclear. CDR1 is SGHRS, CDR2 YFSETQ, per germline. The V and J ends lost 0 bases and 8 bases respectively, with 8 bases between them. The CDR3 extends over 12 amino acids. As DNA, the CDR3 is TGCGCCAGCAGCTTGGGAGGGAAGGAAGCTTTCTTT. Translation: CASSLGGKEAFF.

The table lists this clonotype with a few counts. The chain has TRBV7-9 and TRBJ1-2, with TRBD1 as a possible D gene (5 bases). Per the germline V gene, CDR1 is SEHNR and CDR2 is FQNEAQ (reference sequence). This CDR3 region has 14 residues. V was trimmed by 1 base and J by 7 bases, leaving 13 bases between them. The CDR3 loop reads CASSLEGRVGGYTF. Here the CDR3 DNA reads TGTGCCAGCAGCTTAGAGGGCAGGGTTGGTGGCTACACCTTC.

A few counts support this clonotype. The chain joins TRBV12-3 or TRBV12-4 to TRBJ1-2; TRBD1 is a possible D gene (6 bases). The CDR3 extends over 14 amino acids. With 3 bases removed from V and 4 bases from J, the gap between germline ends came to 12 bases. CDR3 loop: CASSFQGTGYGYTF. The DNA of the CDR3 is TGTGCCAGCAGTTTTCAGGGGACGGGCTATGGCTACACCTTC.

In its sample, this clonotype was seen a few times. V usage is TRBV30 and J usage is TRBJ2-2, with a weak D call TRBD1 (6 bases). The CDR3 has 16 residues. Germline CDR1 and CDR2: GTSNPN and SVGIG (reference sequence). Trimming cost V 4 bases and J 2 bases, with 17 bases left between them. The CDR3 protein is CAWKGPRDTNTGELFF. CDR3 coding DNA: TGTGCCTGGAAGGGCCCCCGGGACACTAACACCGGGGAGCTGTTTTTT. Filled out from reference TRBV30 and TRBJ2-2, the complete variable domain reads SQTIHQWPATLVQPVGSPLSLECTVEGTSNPNLYWYRQAAGRGLQLLFYSVGIGQISSEVPQNLSASRPQDRQFILSSKKLLLSDSGFYLCAWKGPRDTNTGELFFGEGSRLTVL.

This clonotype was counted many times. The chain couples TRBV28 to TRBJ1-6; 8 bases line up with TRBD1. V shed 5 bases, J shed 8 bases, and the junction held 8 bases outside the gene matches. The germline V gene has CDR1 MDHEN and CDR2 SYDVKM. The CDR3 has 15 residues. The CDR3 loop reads CASSLWTGNHSPLHF. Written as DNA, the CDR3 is TGTGCCAGCAGTCTCTGGACAGGGAATCATTCACCCCTCCACTTT.